This TCR beta chain is from a study of radiation and T cells in renal cell carcinoma. Study-level results: Without pretreatment biopsies, baseline tumor clonotype presence was undetermined. From baseline, blood top tumor clonotypes peaked at 2 weeks post-radiation.

Repertoires were generated with immunoSEQ multiplex PCR, while TCRdb's copy carries only in-frame clones and drops some. The sample holds roughly 150,000 clones, 88% seen once. With respect to this clone: Its specificity is unknown.

Time point described: baseline pretreatment blood. As to treatment: 15 Gy SBRT to primary tumor, nephrectomy 4 weeks later. Radiation-treated patients gave blood at baseline, week 2 and week 4. The patient's renal cell carcinoma had clear cell pathology. Germline V gene data show CDR1 as MNHEY and CDR2 as SMNVEV (reference sequence). V lost 2 bases to trimming and J lost 1 base, with 14 bases between them. The CDR3 runs to 16 residues. This specimen consisted of blood, obtained from a patient whose treatment included radiotherapy and nephrectomy. The genes are TRBV27 and TRBJ2-5; D is unclear. The receptor was derived from a woman aged 65 to 85 with renal cell carcinoma. DNA for the CDR3: TGTGCCAGCAGTTTAGGTTGGGGATCAGGCCAAGAGACCCAGTACTTC. This sequence encodes CASSLGWGSGQETQYF.